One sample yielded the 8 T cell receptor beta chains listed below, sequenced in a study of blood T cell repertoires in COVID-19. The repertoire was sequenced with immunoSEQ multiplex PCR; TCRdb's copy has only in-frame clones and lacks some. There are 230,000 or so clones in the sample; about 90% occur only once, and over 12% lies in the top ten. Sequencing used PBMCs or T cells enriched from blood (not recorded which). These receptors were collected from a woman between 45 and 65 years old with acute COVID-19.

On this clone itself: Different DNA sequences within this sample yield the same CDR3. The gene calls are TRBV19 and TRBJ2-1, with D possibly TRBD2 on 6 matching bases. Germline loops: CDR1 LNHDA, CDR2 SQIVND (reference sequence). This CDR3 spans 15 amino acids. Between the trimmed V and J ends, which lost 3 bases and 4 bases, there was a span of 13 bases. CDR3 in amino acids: CASSMGGRSYNEQFF. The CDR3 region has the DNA TGTGCCAGTAGTATGGGGGGTAGATCTTACAATGAGCAGTTCTTC. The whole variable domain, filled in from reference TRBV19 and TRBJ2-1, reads DGGITQSPKYLFRKEGQNVTLSCEQNLNHDAMYWYRQDPGQGLRLIYYSQIVNDFQKGDIAEGYSVSREKKESFPLTVTSAQKNPTAFYLCASSMGGRSYNEQFFGPGTRLTVL.

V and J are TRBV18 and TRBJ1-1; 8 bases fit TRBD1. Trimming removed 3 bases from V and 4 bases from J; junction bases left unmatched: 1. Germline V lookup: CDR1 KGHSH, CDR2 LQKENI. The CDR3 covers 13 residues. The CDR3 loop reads CASSPDRVTEAFF. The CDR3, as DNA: TGTGCCAGCTCACCGGACAGGGTCACTGAAGCTTTCTTT.

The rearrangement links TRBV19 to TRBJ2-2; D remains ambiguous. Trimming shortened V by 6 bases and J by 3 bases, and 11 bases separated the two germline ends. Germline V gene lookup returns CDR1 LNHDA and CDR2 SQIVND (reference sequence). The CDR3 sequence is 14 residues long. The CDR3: CASSDPTHTGELFF. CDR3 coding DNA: TGTGCCAGTAGCGACCCGACACACACCGGGGAGCTGTTTTTT.

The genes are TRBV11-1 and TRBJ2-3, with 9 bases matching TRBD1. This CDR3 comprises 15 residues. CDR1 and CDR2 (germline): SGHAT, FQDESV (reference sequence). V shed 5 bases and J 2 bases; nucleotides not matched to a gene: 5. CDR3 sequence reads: CASSHRQGDTDTQYF. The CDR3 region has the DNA TGTGCCAGCAGCCACCGACAGGGGGACACAGATACGCAGTATTTT.

In nucleotides, the CDR3 is TGTGCCAGCAGTGATGAGGGTAGCAATTCACCCCTCCACTTT. It translates to CASSDEGSNSPLHF. The genes are TRBV2 and TRBJ1-6; D unclear. The ends were cut back, 3 bases at V and 7 bases at J, with 10 bases in the middle. The CDR3 covers 14 residues. The germline CDR1 and CDR2 sequences are SNHLY and FYNNEI.

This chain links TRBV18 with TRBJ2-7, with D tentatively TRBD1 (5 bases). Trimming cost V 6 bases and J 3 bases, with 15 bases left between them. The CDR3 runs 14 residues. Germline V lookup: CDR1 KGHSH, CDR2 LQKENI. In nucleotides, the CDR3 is TGTGCCAGCTCCGAAGGGGTTTTCTTCTACGAGCAGTACTTC. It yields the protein CASSEGVFFYEQYF.

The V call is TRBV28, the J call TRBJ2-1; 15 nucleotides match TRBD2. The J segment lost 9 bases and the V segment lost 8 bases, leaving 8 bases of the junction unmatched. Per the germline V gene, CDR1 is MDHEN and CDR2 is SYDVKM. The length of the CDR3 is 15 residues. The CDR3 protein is CASGYRTSGRAEQFF. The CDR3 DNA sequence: TGTGCCAGCGGATACAGGACTAGCGGGAGGGCTGAGCAGTTCTTC.

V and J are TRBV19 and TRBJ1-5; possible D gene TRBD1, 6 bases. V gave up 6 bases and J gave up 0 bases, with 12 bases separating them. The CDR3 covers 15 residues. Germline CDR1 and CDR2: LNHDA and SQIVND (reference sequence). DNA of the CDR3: TGTGCCAGTAGACAGGACAGCTATAGCAATCAGCCCCAGCATTTT. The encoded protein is CASRQDSYSNQPQHF.